Described below is a single T cell receptor beta chain sequence and its context. Antigen unknown. This record belongs to a study of regulatory T cells in long-lasting Graves disease. The study's findings and limits: Persistent Graves' patients showed less TCR diversity than newly diagnosed ones.

The CDR3 loop spans 14 amino acids. J was trimmed by 6 bases and V by 2 bases; bases with no gene match: 6. Per germline, CDR1 MNHEY and CDR2 SVGEGT. The sample's time point: persistent/refractory GD, antithyroid drugs over 5 years with positive TRAb. PBMCs provided the RNA from which the TCR library was made. The patients included were those that came from an endocrinology department in Xi'an, China. Researchers made TCR beta libraries by using iRepertoire HTBI primers and running Arm-PCR on CDR3 regions. Authors' data handling: The samples included approximately 60 TRBV and 14 to 15 TRBJ segments. TCRdb analysed the multiplex PCR reads with MiXCR anew, one entry per CDR3 protein. Clone size and V and J calls follow TCRdb, not the original study. The sample has a few hundred thousand distinct CDR3 sequences, 20% to 25% seen once.

The TCR comes from a middle-aged woman with Graves disease. Material: peripheral blood mononuclear cells (PBMCs), obtained when the disease was refractory, from a patient treated with antithyroid drugs. V is TRBV6-2 or TRBV6-3 and J is TRBJ2-7; 8 bases fit TRBD1. CDR3 amino acids: CASSYKDRGGEQYF. The CDR3 DNA reads as TGTGCCAGCAGTTACAAAGACAGGGGAGGCGAGCAGTACTTC.